This entry is about one T cell receptor (beta chain). Antigen: not known. Trimming took 3 bases from V and 9 from J, leaving 12 bases between them. Germline CDR1 reads SGHVS; CDR2 reads FNYEAQ. The CDR3 runs 14 residues. This entry belongs to a study of Graves' ophthalmopathy and Graves' hyperthyroidism. Study results and limitations: Also, most clonotypes expanded in the thyroid above 0.001 frequency appeared in blood.

Serum thyroxine and TRAb, along with clinical symptoms, thyroid ultrasound and orbital computed tomography, were what diagnosis relied on. TCR beta CDR3 amplification used RNA transcripts. An opening RT-PCR round employed HTBI primers and preceded a second-round multiplex PCR. One entry per CDR3 protein results from TCRdb running MiXCR on the multiplex PCR reads. Among over 450,000 distinct CDR3 sequences, about an eighth were seen once, and the ten largest hold roughly 10%. This TCR was recovered from a woman in her 30s with Graves' ophthalmopathy. The chain joins TRBV7-6 to TRBJ1-6, with D unclear. Sequenced: blood. Here the CDR3 reads CASSFGHRGSPLHF. The CDR3 DNA reads as TGTGCCAGCAGCTTCGGCCATCGAGGTTCACCCCTCCACTTT.